This is a list of T cell receptor beta chains from one sample in a study of cytomegalovirus exposure and HLA in healthy donors. Sequenced by immunoSEQ multiplex PCR; TCRdb stores in-frame clones only, minus some. In the table there are about 170,000 clones, approximately 67% of which are singletons. The sample taken for sequencing was PBMCs. These receptors were collected from a man between 35 and 55 years old in good health and CMV-seronegative. Both conserved end residues are part of each CDR3. Fields, in order: CDR3 DNA, CDR3 protein, clone size, V gene, J gene, D gene. A D gene is named only where the DNA matches it firmly. The size entry is marked missing in some rows and otherwise reads once, few, many or a size class.

TGTGCCAGCAGTTACTCGGGGACAGGGGTAACCTACGAGCAGTACTTC	CASSYSGTGVTYEQYF	NA	TRBV6-5	TRBJ2-7	TRBD1
TGTGCCAGCAGCTGGGGACTAGCGGGAGCTCGTGAGCAGTTCTTC	CASSWGLAGAREQFF	NA	TRBV7-3	TRBJ2-1	TRBD2
TGTGCCTGGAAGGGGACAGGTGCTGGTGGCTACACCTTC	CAWKGTGAGGYTF	once	TRBV30	TRBJ1-2	TRBD1
TGCAGCGTCCTGCTGAAAGGGACTAGCGGGGTAATCTACAATGAGCAGTTCTTC	CSVLLKGTSGVIYNEQFF	few	TRBV29-1	TRBJ2-1	TRBD2
TGTGCCAGCAGCCGAAATCCGGGACAGGGTAATGAAAAACTGTTTTTT	CASSRNPGQGNEKLFF	NA	TRBV11-2	TRBJ1-4	TRBD1
TGCAGCGTTGGGGGACTAGCGGGAGACGAAGAGACCCAGTACTTC	CSVGGLAGDEETQYF	NA	TRBV29-1	TRBJ2-5	TRBD2
TGTGCCAGTAGTATCTGGCTAGCGGGGGGGCCGAACACCGGGGAGCTGTTTTTT	CASSIWLAGGPNTGELFF	few	TRBV19	TRBJ2-2	TRBD2
TGTGCCAGCAGTTACGATGGGACACTAAACTATGGCTACACCTTC	CASSYDGTLNYGYTF	NA	TRBV6-5	TRBJ1-2	NA
TGTGCCAGCTCGAGGGGGACAGGGGGCGCTGGAGATACGCAGTATTTT	CASSRGTGGAGDTQYF	NA	TRBV6-4	TRBJ2-3	TRBD1
TGTGCCAGCAGCTTAACAAGGGCCGGGATCCACGAGCAGTACTTC	CASSLTRAGIHEQYF	NA	TRBV7-3	TRBJ2-7	NA
TGTGCCAGTAGTGGCCGAGGAGTAGCGGGGGGCAATGAGCAGTTCTTC	CASSGRGVAGGNEQFF	few	TRBV19	TRBJ2-1	TRBD2
TGTGCCAGCAGTTTAAGGGCGGGGGGGCCCATTGAGCAGTTCTTC	CASSLRAGGPIEQFF	NA	TRBV28	TRBJ2-1	TRBD2
TGTGCCAGCAGCCAAATAGGGGTGAGGGGCTACACCTTC	CASSQIGVRGYTF	few	TRBV4-2	TRBJ1-2	NA
TGTGCCAGCAGCAAAAAAGAGACGGGGGTAGATACGCAGTATTTT	CASSKKETGVDTQYF	NA	TRBV7-3	TRBJ2-3	NA
TGTGCCAGCAGCAAGATGTCGGGACAGGGTTATGGCTACACCTTC	CASSKMSGQGYGYTF	NA	TRBV7-8	TRBJ1-2	TRBD1
TGTGCCAGTAAAGTGGGACAGGGGACGCAAGCGGATCAGCCCCAGCATTTT	CASKVGQGTQADQPQHF	once	TRBV19	TRBJ1-5	TRBD1
TGTGCCAGCAGCGCGGGACTCCCCTACAATGAGCAGTTCTTC	CASSAGLPYNEQFF	few	TRBV5-6	TRBJ2-1	NA
TGTGCCAGCAGCCTAGCGGGAGTACCCACCGGGGAGCTGTTTTTT	CASSLAGVPTGELFF	NA	TRBV5-4	TRBJ2-2	TRBD2
TGCGCCAGCAGCCAGCTAGCAAATTCACGCGAGCAGTACTTC	CASSQLANSREQYF	NA	TRBV4-3	TRBJ2-7	NA
TGCGCCAGCAGCTTGGCTGGGGGCCGCGGAGATACGCAGTATTTT	CASSLAGGRGDTQYF	NA	TRBV5-1	TRBJ2-3	NA
TGTGCCAGCAGCCCCCTGGACCGTTGGGAGCAGTACTTC	CASSPLDRWEQYF	few	TRBV7-9	TRBJ2-5	NA
TGTGCCAGCAGCGTACGAGCGGGAGGGGGGTACAATGAGCAGTTCTTC	CASSVRAGGGYNEQFF	few	TRBV9	TRBJ2-1	TRBD2
TGTGCCAGTAGTATAGATCCGAGGAATCAGCCCCAGCATTTT	CASSIDPRNQPQHF	NA	TRBV19	TRBJ1-5	NA
TGTGCCAGCAACTTTTGGGTAGCGGATGCCATTTCGGACAATGAGCAGTTCTTC	CASNFWVADAISDNEQFF	NA	TRBV13	TRBJ2-1	NA
TGCAGCGTTGTAAGACTTCCAGGAAACACCATATATTTT	CSVVRLPGNTIYF	NA	TRBV29-1	TRBJ1-3	NA
TGTGCCAGTAGTCGACTAGCGGGGAGCACAGATACGCAGTATTTT	CASSRLAGSTDTQYF	NA	TRBV19	TRBJ2-3	TRBD2
TGCGCCAGCAGCTTAAGTCAATCGAGGACTGAAGCTTTCTTT	CASSLSQSRTEAFF	few	TRBV5-1	TRBJ1-1	NA
TGTGCCAGCAGTTTATGGGATAGCGGGGGGGCCGGCGGCAATGAGCAGTTCTTC	CASSLWDSGGAGGNEQFF	NA	TRBV28	TRBJ2-1	TRBD2
TGTGCCAGCAGCACAGGGGGAAACACCATATATTTT	CASSTGGNTIYF	NA	TRBV5-4	TRBJ1-3	NA